A selection of T cell receptor beta chains follows, all from one sample in a study of T cells after yellow fever vaccination. TCRdb recomputed calls from the 5' RACE reads with MiXCR, one row per CDR3 protein. The sample shows 250,000 to 350,000 distinct CDR3 sequences, 7.5% to 9% of them seen only once. The sample in question was CD4+ T cells sorted from PBMCs, obtained 5 days after the yellow fever booster vaccination. These receptors came from a man aged 18 to 30 who received the YFV17D yellow fever vaccine. The CDR3 runs from the conserved cysteine through the conserved F or W. The D gene is left open where the match is weak. Expanded clones are given a class, and other clones once, few, many or no size at all.

NA	TRBV6-1	many	TRBJ1-5	CASSAVTSLWPQHF	TGTGCCAGCAGTGCAGTCACAAGCCTTTGGCCCCAGCATTTT
TRBD1	TRBV20-1	NA	TRBJ1-1	CSASAIQGTEAFF	TGCAGTGCTAGCGCGATACAGGGGACTGAAGCTTTCTTT
NA	TRBV12-3/TRBV12-4	few	TRBJ1-1	CASSRGVEAFF	TGTGCCAGCAGTCGAGGGGTTGAAGCTTTCTTT
NA	TRBV19	NA	TRBJ2-7	CASQLRRGYEQYF	TGTGCCAGCCAACTACGCAGAGGCTACGAGCAGTACTTC
NA	TRBV19	NA	TRBJ2-1	CASSIDLFSHNEQFF	TGTGCCAGTAGTATAGATCTCTTCAGCCACAATGAGCAGTTCTTC
NA	TRBV6-5	NA	TRBJ1-2	CASSYISRGGYTF	TGTGCCAGCAGTTACATTTCCCGGGGCGGCTACACCTTC
NA	TRBV19	NA	TRBJ1-6	CASSITTISPLHF	TGTGCCAGTAGTATCACGACTATTTCACCCCTCCACTTT
NA	TRBV18	once	TRBJ1-2	CASSPAPREIRGYTF	TGTGCCAGCTCACCAGCTCCTCGTGAGATAAGAGGCTACACCTTC
NA	TRBV20-1	many	TRBJ1-6	CSASHNSPLHF	TGCAGTGCTAGCCATAATTCACCCCTCCACTTT
NA	TRBV12-3/TRBV12-4	NA	TRBJ1-6	CASSLAGGLGSPLHF	TGTGCCAGCAGTTTAGCGGGGGGTCTAGGATCACCCCTCCACTTT
NA	TRBV9	NA	TRBJ2-7	CASSVVWDEQYF	TGTGCCAGCAGCGTAGTGTGGGACGAGCAGTACTTC
NA	TRBV4-2	NA	TRBJ1-4	CASSQVGGLANEKLFF	TGTGCCAGCAGCCAAGTTGGGGGGTTAGCGAATGAAAAACTGTTTTTT
TRBD1	TRBV28	NA	TRBJ1-4	CASSMTGAAQLFF	TGTGCCAGCAGCATGACAGGGGCCGCGCAACTGTTTTTT
NA	TRBV5-1	NA	TRBJ1-6	CASSLFRSSYNSPLHF	TGCGCCAGCAGCTTGTTTCGGAGCTCCTATAATTCACCCCTCCACTTT
NA	TRBV24-1	NA	TRBJ2-3	CATSDLPDTQYF	TGTGCCACCAGTGATTTACCAGATACGCAGTATTTT
NA	TRBV5-1	many	TRBJ1-5	CASSLDGNQPQHF	TGCGCCAGCAGCTTGGACGGGAATCAGCCCCAGCATTTT
TRBD2	TRBV6-5	many	TRBJ2-3	CASSYSGSGGADTQYF	TGTGCCAGCAGTTACTCTGGAAGCGGGGGGGCGGATACGCAGTATTTT
TRBD2	TRBV20-1	few	TRBJ2-1	CSARAGSGGYDNEQFF	TGCAGTGCTAGAGCGGGAAGCGGGGGGTATGACAATGAGCAGTTCTTC
NA	TRBV4-2	NA	TRBJ2-2	CASSLEELTGELFF	TGTGCCAGCAGCCTCGAGGAGCTTACCGGGGAGCTGTTTTTT
NA	TRBV11-2	NA	TRBJ2-2	CASSPMAGTGELFF	TGTGCCAGCAGTCCTATGGCGGGGACCGGGGAGCTGTTTTTT
NA	TRBV20-1	few	TRBJ1-4	CSAGSPSGEATNEKLFF	TGCAGTGCTGGATCCCCTTCGGGGGAGGCAACTAATGAAAAACTGTTTTTT
TRBD2	TRBV6-2/TRBV6-3	NA	TRBJ2-2	CASSYSTGGATGELFF	TGTGCCAGCAGTTACTCGACCGGGGGGGCAACCGGGGAGCTGTTTTTT
NA	TRBV10-1	many	TRBJ2-5	CASSEGHQETQYF	TGCGCCAGCAGTGAGGGACACCAAGAGACCCAGTACTTC
TRBD2	TRBV18	many	TRBJ2-3	CASSPPSGGSDTQYF	TGTGCCAGCTCACCACCTAGCGGGGGGTCAGATACGCAGTATTTT
NA	TRBV5-6	few	TRBJ2-6	CASSLGYSGANVLTF	TGTGCCAGCAGCTTAGGATACTCTGGGGCCAACGTCCTGACTTTC
TRBD1	TRBV6-1	NA	TRBJ1-2	CASRPGADRGFGYTF	TGTGCCAGCAGACCGGGCGCGGACAGGGGTTTTGGCTACACCTTC
TRBD2	TRBV7-2	NA	TRBJ2-1	CASSLALTSGVGYNEQFF	TGTGCCAGCAGCTTAGCCTTGACTAGCGGGGTTGGTTACAATGAGCAGTTCTTC
TRBD1	TRBV5-4	few	TRBJ2-3	CASSLRDRLTDTQYF	TGTGCCAGCAGCCTTCGGGACAGACTCACAGATACGCAGTATTTT
NA	TRBV4-1	few	TRBJ2-3	CASSQVIGISDTQYF	TGCGCCAGCAGCCAAGTCATAGGGATTTCAGATACGCAGTATTTT
NA	TRBV4-1	many	TRBJ2-5	CASSQLDPKTQYF	TGCGCCAGCAGCCAATTGGACCCGAAGACCCAGTACTTC
NA	TRBV18	NA	TRBJ2-7	CASSPDRSEEQYF	TGTGCCAGCTCACCAGACAGGTCGGAAGAGCAGTACTTC
NA	TRBV6-5	NA	TRBJ1-3	CASSYSVIGNTIYF	TGTGCCAGCAGTTACTCGGTAATAGGAAACACCATATATTTT
NA	TRBV12-3/TRBV12-4	few	TRBJ1-6	CASSLESGNSPLHF	TGTGCCAGCAGTTTAGAGTCAGGGAATTCACCCCTCCACTTT
NA	TRBV5-4	NA	TRBJ2-3	CASSFGDLPSTDTQYF	TGTGCCAGCAGCTTCGGGGATCTACCTAGCACAGATACGCAGTATTTT
TRBD1	TRBV7-2	few	TRBJ2-7	CASSPRTGTNEQYF	TGTGCCAGCAGCCCCAGGACAGGGACAAACGAGCAGTACTTC
NA	TRBV4-3	NA	TRBJ1-1	CASSQDRVRGRMNTEAFF	TGCGCCAGCAGCCAAGATCGGGTTAGGGGGAGGATGAACACTGAAGCTTTCTTT